The present entry profiles one TCR beta chain with its context. The data were taken from a study of OX40 agonist ivuxolimab in advanced cancers. Overall study context: Three patients showed partial responses: one hepatocellular carcinoma and two cutaneous melanoma cases.

V lost 2 bases, J lost 6 bases, and 6 bases lay in between. The CDR3 has 12 amino acids. Germline CDR1 MDHEN, CDR2 SYDVKM. Clones were sequenced by immunoSEQ multiplex PCR, and TCRdb holds only the in-frame ones, with some missing. The sample comprises around 70,000 clones, about four fifths of which are singletons, and 2% to 3% rests with the top ten. This sequence was found in an adult with an advanced solid tumor such as melanoma, head and neck, liver or kidney cancer. The genes are TRBV28 and TRBJ2-3; D is unclear. This sample comprised CD4+ or CD8+ T cells sorted from blood, obtained in a trial of the OX40 agonist ivuxolimab. CDR3 bases: TGTGCCAGCAGTTTAATCACTGATACGCAGTATTTT. This translates into CASSLITDTQYF.